What follows are 10 T cell receptor beta chains derived from one specimen sequenced in a study of T-cell reconstitution after alpha-beta-depleted transplantation in children. Library preparation (for TCRbeta) was performed with unique molecular identifiers. TCRdb ran MiXCR on the PCR reads and lists one entry per CDR3 protein. Of 70,000 to 95,000 distinct CDR3 sequences listed, 12% were seen once; the top ten hold roughly 13%. The sequencing here drew on PBMCs from the stem cell graft donor, taken from the stem cell graft. Receptors were obtained from a human donor who donated a stem cell graft to a child with inherited bone marrow failure.

This clonotype was counted at least ten times. This chain joins TRBV18 and TRBJ2-3; 9 bases are shared with TRBD1. The CDR3 is 17 residues long. V lost 1 base, J lost 1 base, and 6 bases stayed unmatched. Germline V gene data show CDR1 as KGHSH and CDR2 as LQKENI. The CDR3 protein is CASSPRGQGRGTDTQYF. The CDR3 coding sequence is TGTGCCAGCTCACCACGGGGACAGGGACGGGGCACAGATACGCAGTATTTT.

This clonotype appeared many times. V usage is TRBV5-1 and J usage is TRBJ2-1; the D gene is possibly TRBD2 (5 bases). V lost 0 bases and J lost 8, with 21 bases in between. The germline V gene encodes CDR1 SGHRS and CDR2 YFSETQ. This CDR3 region has 17 residues. The CDR3 loop reads CASSLEGRARIGYEQFF. The CDR3 nucleotides are TGCGCCAGCAGCTTGGAAGGGCGGGCGAGGATCGGCTATGAGCAGTTCTTC.

This clonotype was seen a handful of times. This sequence may be a read error, since a much larger clone differs from it by one base. This chain joins TRBV20-1 and TRBJ2-7; 9 positions agree with TRBD2. The germline CDR1 and CDR2 sequences are DFQATT and SNEGSKA (reference sequence). Losses at the gene ends were 6 bases for V and 2 bases for J; bases not matched to a gene: 8. CDR3 size: 14 residues. The CDR3: CSAVSGGPTYEQYF. Written as DNA, the CDR3 is TGCAGTGCAGTAAGCGGGGGGCCGACCTACGAGCAGTACTTC.

This clonotype occurred many times. V is TRBV14 and J is TRBJ2-4, with TRBD1 as a possible D gene (6 bases). V dropped 4 bases and J dropped 6 bases, with 13 bases sitting between them. The germline CDR1 and CDR2 sequences are SGHDN and FVKESK. This CDR3 is 14 amino acids long. The chain's CDR3 is CASSLRGPLNIQYF. In DNA, the CDR3 is TGTGCCAGCAGCCTCAGGGGCCCCCTAAACATTCAGTACTTC.

This clonotype was seen ten or more times. The chain has TRBV4-2 and TRBJ1-2, with D perhaps matching TRBD1 (5 bases). Per germline, CDR1 LGHNA and CDR2 YNFKEQ. V was shortened by 4 bases and J by 0 bases, with 21 bases between the two germline ends. This CDR3 spans 18 amino acids. As DNA, the CDR3 is TGTGCCAGCAGCCCTCGTCCGCGGGACGGAACACCTAACTATGGCTACACCTTC. Its protein is CASSPRPRDGTPNYGYTF.

This clonotype has a count of ten or more. V is TRBV27 and J is TRBJ1-2; the D is unclear. Germline V CDR1 and CDR2: MNHEY, SMNVEV (reference sequence). V was shortened by 2 bases and J by 0 bases, with 16 bases between the two germline ends. The CDR3 spans 17 residues. DNA for the CDR3: TGTGCCAGCAGTTTACGGCAGTACAGTACCGCTAACTATGGCTACACCTTC. Its translation: CASSLRQYSTANYGYTF.

At least ten counts were recorded for this clonotype. The CDR3 nucleotides read TGTGCCAGCAGCCAATCTACCGACGGACTCGTCGACAATGAGCAGTTCTTC. The encoded protein is CASSQSTDGLVDNEQFF. The rearrangement links TRBV16 to TRBJ2-1; TRBD2 might be the D (5 bases). Germline V CDR1 and CDR2: KGHSY, FQNENV. Trimming took off 0 bases at V and 5 bases at J, with 17 bases between the two ends. The CDR3 has 17 residues. Filled out from reference TRBV16 and TRBJ2-1, the complete variable domain reads GEEVAQTPKHLVRGEGQKAKLYCAPIKGHSYVFWYQQVLKNEFKFLISFQNENVFDETGMPKERFSAKCLPNSPCSLEIQATKLEDSAVYFCASSQSTDGLVDNEQFFGPGTRLTVL.

The sample holds many counts of this clonotype. This chain uses TRBV12-3 or TRBV12-4 with TRBJ1-4; no definite D call. This CDR3 region has 14 residues. The V end was cut by 5 bases, the J end by 4 bases, with 11 bases between. CDR3 nucleotide sequence: TGTGCCAGCAGTAAGACATCTAGTAATGAAAAACTGTTTTTT. It encodes CASSKTSSNEKLFF.

This clonotype was seen ten or more times. The rearrangement joins TRBV3-1 to TRBJ2-7; D is uncertain. The germline CDR1 and CDR2 sequences are LGHDT and YNNKEL (reference sequence). The CDR3 has 12 residues. V was clipped by 2 bases and J by 4 bases, with 6 bases between them. CDR3 sequence (DNA): TGTGCCAGCAGCCAAAAACGATACGAGCAGTACTTC. This gives the protein CASSQKRYEQYF.

This clonotype has a count of ten or more. This chain uses TRBV4-2 with TRBJ2-7; D is perhaps TRBD2 (6 bases). Trimming cost V 1 base and J 7 bases, with 17 bases left between them. Germline V CDR1 and CDR2: LGHNA, YNFKEQ. The CDR3 totals 15 residues. CDR3: CASSQVVAGSAEQYF. CDR3 coding DNA: TGTGCCAGCAGCCAAGTTGTTGCGGGGTCAGCGGAGCAGTACTTC.